The rows below give T cell receptor beta chains drawn from one sample of a study of identical twins. TCRdb independently ran MiXCR on the 5' RACE reads; one entry per CDR3 protein. Here the sample spans 270,000 or so distinct CDR3 sequences, about 8.3% being singletons. Another study also made use of these data, one on yellow fever vaccine responses in identical twins.

The sequenced material came from CD8+ T cells sorted from blood. The receptors come from a woman younger than 35 in good health. The CDR3 runs from the conserved cysteine through the conserved F or W.

v_gene: TRBV7-9
CDR3aa: CASSLGQTGGNTEAFF

v_gene: TRBV7-9
CDR3aa: CASSPRLQETQYF

v_gene: TRBV3-1
CDR3aa: CASSQDWRGSNTEAFF

v_gene: TRBV2
CDR3aa: CARGTLISYGYTF

v_gene: TRBV28
CDR3aa: CASSFMSLSNNEQFF

v_gene: TRBV7-9
CDR3aa: CASRSFRDEQYF

v_gene: TRBV7-9
CDR3aa: CASIGRGRTDTQYF

v_gene: TRBV7-9
CDR3aa: CASSSHRDSLIVETQYF

v_gene: TRBV6-1
CDR3aa: CASSPRQGPFYEQYF

v_gene: TRBV6-1
CDR3aa: CAAAFSSRDRKDNEQFF